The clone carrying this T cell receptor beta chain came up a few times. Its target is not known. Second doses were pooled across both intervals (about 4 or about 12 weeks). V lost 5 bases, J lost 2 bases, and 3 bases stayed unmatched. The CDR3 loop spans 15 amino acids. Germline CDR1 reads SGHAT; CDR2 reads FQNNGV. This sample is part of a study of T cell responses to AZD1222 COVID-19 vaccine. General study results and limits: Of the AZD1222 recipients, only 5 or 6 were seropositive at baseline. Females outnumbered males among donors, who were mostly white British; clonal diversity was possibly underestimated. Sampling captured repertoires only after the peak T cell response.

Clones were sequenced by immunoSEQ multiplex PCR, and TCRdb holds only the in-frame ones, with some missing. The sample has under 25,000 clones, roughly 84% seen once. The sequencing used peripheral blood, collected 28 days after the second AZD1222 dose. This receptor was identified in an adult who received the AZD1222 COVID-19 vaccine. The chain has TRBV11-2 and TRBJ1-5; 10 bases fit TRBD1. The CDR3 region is CASSTGTGGNQPQHF. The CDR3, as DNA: TGTGCCAGCAGCACCGGGACAGGGGGCAATCAGCCCCAGCATTTT.